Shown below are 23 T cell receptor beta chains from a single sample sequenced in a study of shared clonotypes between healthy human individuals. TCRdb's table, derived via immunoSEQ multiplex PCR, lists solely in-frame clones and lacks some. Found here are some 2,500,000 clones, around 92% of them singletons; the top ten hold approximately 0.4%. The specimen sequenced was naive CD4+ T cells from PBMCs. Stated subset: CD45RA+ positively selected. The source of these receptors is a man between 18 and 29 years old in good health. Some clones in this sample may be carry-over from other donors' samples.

The CDR3 coding sequence is TGTGCCAGCAGCAAGGGACTAGCGGGAGTCTACGAGCAGTACTTC. It specifies CASSKGLAGVYEQYF. The chain carries TRBV11-3 and TRBJ2-7, with 14 bases aligning to TRBD2. CDR1 and CDR2 from the germline V gene are SGHNT and YENEEA. V shed 5 bases, J shed 3 bases, and the junction held 3 bases outside the gene matches. CDR3 length: 15 residues.

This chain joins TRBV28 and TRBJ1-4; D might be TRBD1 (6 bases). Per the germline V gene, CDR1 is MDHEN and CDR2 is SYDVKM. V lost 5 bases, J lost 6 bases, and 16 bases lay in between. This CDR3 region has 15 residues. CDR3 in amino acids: CASSPTTGIHEKLFF. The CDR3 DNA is TGTGCCAGCAGTCCGACGACAGGTATACATGAAAAACTGTTTTTT.

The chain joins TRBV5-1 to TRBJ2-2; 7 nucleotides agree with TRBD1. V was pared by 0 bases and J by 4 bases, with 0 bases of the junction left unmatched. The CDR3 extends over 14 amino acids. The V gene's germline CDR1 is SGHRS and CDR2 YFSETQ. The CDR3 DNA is TGCGCCAGCAGCTTGGGGGACAGCACCGGGGAGCTGTTTTTT. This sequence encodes CASSLGDSTGELFF.

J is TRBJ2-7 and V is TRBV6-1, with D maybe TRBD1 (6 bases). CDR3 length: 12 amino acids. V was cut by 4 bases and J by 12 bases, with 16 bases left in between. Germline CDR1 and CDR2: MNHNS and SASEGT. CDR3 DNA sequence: TGTGCCAGCAGTGCCGTCCGGGACACTCGGTACTTC. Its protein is CASSAVRDTRYF.

The CDR3 DNA is TGTGCCGGATGGGCAGGGCCCGGAAACACCATATATTTT. Translation gives CAGWAGPGNTIYF. The chain is built from TRBV28 and TRBJ1-3; TRBD1 is a possible D gene (5 bases). The CDR3 is made up of 13 amino acids. Germline V CDR1 and CDR2: MDHEN, SYDVKM. V lost 11 bases to trimming and J lost 4 bases, with 15 bases between them.

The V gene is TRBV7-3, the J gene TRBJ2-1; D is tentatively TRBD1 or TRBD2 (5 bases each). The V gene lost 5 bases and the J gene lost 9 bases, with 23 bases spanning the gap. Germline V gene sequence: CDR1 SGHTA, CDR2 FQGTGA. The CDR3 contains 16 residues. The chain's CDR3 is CASSPSGGDWFREQFF. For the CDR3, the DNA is TGTGCCAGCAGCCCCAGTGGGGGAGATTGGTTTCGTGAGCAGTTCTTC.

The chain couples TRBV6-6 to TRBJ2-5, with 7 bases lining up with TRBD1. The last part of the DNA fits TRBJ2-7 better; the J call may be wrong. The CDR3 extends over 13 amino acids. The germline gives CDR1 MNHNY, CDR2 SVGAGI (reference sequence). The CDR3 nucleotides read TGTGCCAGCAGGACCGGGACAGTCCACGAGCAGTACTTC. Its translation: CASRTGTVHEQYF.

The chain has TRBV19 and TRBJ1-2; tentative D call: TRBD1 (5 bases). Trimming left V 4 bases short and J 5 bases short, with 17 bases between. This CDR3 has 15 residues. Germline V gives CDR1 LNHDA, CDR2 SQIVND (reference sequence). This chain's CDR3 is CASSTLAGGSYGYTF. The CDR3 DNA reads TGTGCCAGTAGTACCCTTGCGGGGGGTTCTTATGGCTACACCTTC.

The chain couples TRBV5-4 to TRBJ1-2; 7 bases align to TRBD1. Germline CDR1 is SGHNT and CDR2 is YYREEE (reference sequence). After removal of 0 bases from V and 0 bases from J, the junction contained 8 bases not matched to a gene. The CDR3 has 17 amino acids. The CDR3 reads CASSLDRQGVSNYGYTF. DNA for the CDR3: TGTGCCAGCAGCTTGGATCGACAGGGCGTTTCTAACTATGGCTACACCTTC.

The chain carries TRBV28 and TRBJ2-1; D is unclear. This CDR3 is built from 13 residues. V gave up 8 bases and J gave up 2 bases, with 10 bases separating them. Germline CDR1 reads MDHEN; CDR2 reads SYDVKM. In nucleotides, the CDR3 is TGTGCCAGCCTGGATCGCGCCTACAATGAGCAGTTCTTC. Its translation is CASLDRAYNEQFF.

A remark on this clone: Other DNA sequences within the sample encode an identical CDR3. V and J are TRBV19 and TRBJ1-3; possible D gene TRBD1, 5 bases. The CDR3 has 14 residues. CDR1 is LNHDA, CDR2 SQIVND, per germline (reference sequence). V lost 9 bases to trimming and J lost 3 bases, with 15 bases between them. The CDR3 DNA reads TGTGCCAGCAGCCGCCCGGGGGGTGGAAACACCATATATTTT. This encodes CASSRPGGGNTIYF.

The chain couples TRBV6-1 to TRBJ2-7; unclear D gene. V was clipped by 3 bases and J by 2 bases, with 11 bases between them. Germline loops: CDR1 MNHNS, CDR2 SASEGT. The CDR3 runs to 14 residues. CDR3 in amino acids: CASSDVVLAYEQYF. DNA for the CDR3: TGTGCCAGCAGTGATGTGGTATTAGCCTACGAGCAGTACTTC.

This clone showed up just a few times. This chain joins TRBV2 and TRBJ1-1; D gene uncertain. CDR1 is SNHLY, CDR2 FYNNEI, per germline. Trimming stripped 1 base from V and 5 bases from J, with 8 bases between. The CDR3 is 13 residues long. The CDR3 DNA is TGTGCCAGCAGTGAAGGGGTCCCAACTGAAGCTTTCTTT. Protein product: CASSEGVPTEAFF.

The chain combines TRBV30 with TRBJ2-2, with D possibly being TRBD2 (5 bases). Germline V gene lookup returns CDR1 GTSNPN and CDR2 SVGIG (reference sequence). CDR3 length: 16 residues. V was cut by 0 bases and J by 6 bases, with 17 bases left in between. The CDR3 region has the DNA TGTGCCTGGAGTGTATTGGACTTGAGAGCGTCCGGGGAGCTGTTTTTT. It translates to CAWSVLDLRASGELFF.

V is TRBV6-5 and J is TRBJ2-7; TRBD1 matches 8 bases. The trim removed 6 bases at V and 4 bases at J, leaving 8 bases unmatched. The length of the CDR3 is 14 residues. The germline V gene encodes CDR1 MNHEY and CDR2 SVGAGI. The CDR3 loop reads CASSLRQGWYEQYF. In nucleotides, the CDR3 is TGTGCCAGCAGCCTTCGACAGGGGTGGTACGAGCAGTACTTC.

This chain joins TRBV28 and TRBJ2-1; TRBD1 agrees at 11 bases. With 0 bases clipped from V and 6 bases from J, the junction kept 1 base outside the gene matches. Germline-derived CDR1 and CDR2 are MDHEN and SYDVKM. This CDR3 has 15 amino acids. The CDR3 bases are TGTGCCAGCAGTTTATGGGGACAGGGGGGCAATGAGCAGTTCTTC. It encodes CASSLWGQGGNEQFF.

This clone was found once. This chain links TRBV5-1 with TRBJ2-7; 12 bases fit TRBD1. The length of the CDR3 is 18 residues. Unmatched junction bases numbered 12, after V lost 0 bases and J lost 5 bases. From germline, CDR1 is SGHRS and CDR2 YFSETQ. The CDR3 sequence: CASSLGPRDRGLIDEQYF. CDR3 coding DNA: TGCGCCAGCAGCTTGGGGCCCCGGGACAGGGGGCTTATCGACGAGCAGTACTTC.

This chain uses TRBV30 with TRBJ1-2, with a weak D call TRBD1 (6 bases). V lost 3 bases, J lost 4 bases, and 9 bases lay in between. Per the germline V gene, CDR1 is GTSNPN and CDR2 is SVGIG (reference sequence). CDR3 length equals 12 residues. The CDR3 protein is CAWRGASYGYTF. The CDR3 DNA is TGTGCCTGGAGGGGGGCCTCCTATGGCTACACCTTC.

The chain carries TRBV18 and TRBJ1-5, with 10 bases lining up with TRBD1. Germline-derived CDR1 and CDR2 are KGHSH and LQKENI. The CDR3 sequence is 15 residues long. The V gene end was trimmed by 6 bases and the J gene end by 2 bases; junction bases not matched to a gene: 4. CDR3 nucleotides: TGTGCCAGCTCGAAAGGACAGGGGGGCAATCAGCCCCAGCATTTT. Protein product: CASSKGQGGNQPQHF.

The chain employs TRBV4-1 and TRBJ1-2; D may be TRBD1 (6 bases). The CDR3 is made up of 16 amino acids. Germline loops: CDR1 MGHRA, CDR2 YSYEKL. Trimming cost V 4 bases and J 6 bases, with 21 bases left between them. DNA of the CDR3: TGCGCCAGCAGCCGGTGGGGGTCAGGGGATGGAGATGGCTACACCTTC. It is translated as CASSRWGSGDGDGYTF.

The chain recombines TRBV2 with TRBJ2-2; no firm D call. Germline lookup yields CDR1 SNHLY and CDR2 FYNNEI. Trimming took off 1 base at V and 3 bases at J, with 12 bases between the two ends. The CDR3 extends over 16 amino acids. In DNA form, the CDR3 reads TGTGCCAGCAGTGAAGTCAAGGCCGCGGACACCGGGGAGCTGTTTTTT. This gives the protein CASSEVKAADTGELFF.

This chain's CDR3 is CASSHRDRVTDTQYF. CDR3 in DNA: TGTGCCAGCAGCCACCGGGACAGGGTCACAGATACGCAGTATTTT. This chain connects TRBV7-8 to TRBJ2-3; 9 bases align to TRBD1. CDR1 and CDR2 from the germline V gene are SGHVS and FQNEAQ. The CDR3 has 15 residues. V trimming: 5 bases; J trimming: 2 bases; junction bases outside the gene matches: 5.

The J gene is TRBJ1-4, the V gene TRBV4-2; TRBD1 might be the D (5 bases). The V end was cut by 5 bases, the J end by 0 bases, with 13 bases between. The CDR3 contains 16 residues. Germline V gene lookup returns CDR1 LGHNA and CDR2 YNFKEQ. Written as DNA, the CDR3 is TGTGCCAGCAGCTCTACCTGGGGGGCAACTAATGAAAAACTGTTTTTT. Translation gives CASSSTWGATNEKLFF.